Below are 6 T cell receptor beta chains sequenced from a single sample in a study of blood T cell repertoires in COVID-19. The protocol was immunoSEQ multiplex PCR, while the TCRdb copy is restricted to in-frame clones and leaves out a portion. The sample lists fewer than 650,000 clones, about 89% occurring once. Source material: peripheral blood. These receptors originate from a woman aged 45-59 years with COVID-19, enrolled during active disease.

V gene TRBV7-9 combines with J gene TRBJ1-4; D is undetermined. The CDR3 runs to 16 residues. V was clipped by 4 bases and J by 3 bases, with 15 bases between them. CDR1 and CDR2 (germline): SEHNR, FQNEAQ (reference sequence). The CDR3 DNA reads TGTGCCAGCAGCTATACAGCAATTGAATCTAATGAAAAACTGTTTTTT. Its translation: CASSYTAIESNEKLFF.

The CDR3 loop reads CASSPTTGQGKGNTIYF. The CDR3 nucleotides are TGTGCCAGCTCACCGACCACCGGGCAGGGAAAAGGAAACACCATATATTTT. The chain employs TRBV18 and TRBJ1-3, with D tentatively TRBD1 (5 bases). Trimming removed 3 bases from V and 4 bases from J, with 19 bases in between. The CDR3 has 17 residues. Germline CDR1 is KGHSH and CDR2 is LQKENI.

The chain carries TRBV11-2 and TRBJ1-2; D perhaps matches TRBD1 (6 bases). The CDR3 is made up of 14 amino acids. Germline CDR1 SGHAT, CDR2 FQNNGV. Trimming removed 0 bases at V and 7 bases at J, with 12 bases between. CDR3 sequence (DNA): TGTGCCAGCAGCTTAGAGATATTGGGGGCTGGCTACACCTTC. Amino acids: CASSLEILGAGYTF.

The chain employs TRBV19 and TRBJ1-2; TRBD1 might be the D (5 bases). The germline V gene encodes CDR1 LNHDA and CDR2 SQIVND (reference sequence). This CDR3 has 15 amino acids. V lost 3 bases and J lost 4, with 15 bases in between. The CDR3 nucleotides are TGTGCCAGTAGTATTAATCAGGGTAGGGGCTATGGCTACACCTTC. Protein product: CASSINQGRGYGYTF.

This clone appeared a few times. The chain joins TRBV4-2 to TRBJ2-1; 9 nucleotides agree with TRBD2. This CDR3 has 16 amino acids. Germline V gene sequence: CDR1 LGHNA, CDR2 YNFKEQ. The trim removed 0 bases at V and 7 bases at J, leaving 7 bases unmatched. CDR3 DNA: TGTGCCAGCAGCCAAGATACGCGGGGGGGTCCTAATGAGCAGTTCTTC. Its protein is CASSQDTRGGPNEQFF.

This chain uses TRBV3-1 (or the pseudogene TRBV3-2) with TRBJ1-1; no reliable D call. The CDR3 runs 12 residues. CDR1 and CDR2 (germline): LGHDT, YNNKEL (reference sequence). Trimming left V 2 bases short and J 8 bases short, with 9 bases between. The CDR3 protein is CASSQSAVEAFF. The CDR3, as DNA: TGTGCCAGCAGCCAATCCGCGGTGGAAGCTTTCTTT.